This TCR beta chain was identified during a study of blood T cell repertoires in COVID-19. Sequencing used immunoSEQ multiplex PCR; TCRdb keeps in-frame clones, though not all of them. The profile covers about 200,000 clones, with roughly 90% appearing a single time and approximately 2% taken by the ten largest. Germline CDR1 and CDR2: SGHTA and FQGNSA. This CDR3 is built from 13 residues. V was clipped by 1 base and J by 6 bases, with 10 bases between them. This sequence joins TRBV7-2 and TRBJ2-7, with unresolved D. This TCR was recovered from a woman aged 25 to 39 who had recovered from COVID-19. The specimen was PBMCs or T cells enriched from blood (not recorded which). The CDR3 protein is CASSLVSGSEQYF. CDR3 DNA sequence: TGTGCCAGCAGCTTAGTGTCAGGCTCCGAGCAGTACTTC.